The source of this TCR beta chain is a study of identical twins. Template switching added a universal primer binding site, and final cDNA carried unique molecular identifiers. TCRdb re-called the 5' RACE reads with MiXCR, one entry per CDR3 protein. The sample holds approximately 410,000 distinct CDR3 sequences, roughly 18% seen once. CDR3 length: 16 residues. Germline V gene data show CDR1 as SGHTA and CDR2 as FQGNSA. Trimming cost V 6 bases and J 0 bases; bases outside gene matches: 8. The sequence came from a man aged 50 to 60 in good health. V usage is TRBV7-2 and J usage is TRBJ2-3, with 8 positions matching TRBD1. The material sequenced was naive T cells sorted from blood. The CDR3 here is CASRSGQGWSTDTQYF. The CDR3 DNA follows: TGTGCCAGCAGATCCGGACAGGGCTGGAGCACAGATACGCAGTATTTT.